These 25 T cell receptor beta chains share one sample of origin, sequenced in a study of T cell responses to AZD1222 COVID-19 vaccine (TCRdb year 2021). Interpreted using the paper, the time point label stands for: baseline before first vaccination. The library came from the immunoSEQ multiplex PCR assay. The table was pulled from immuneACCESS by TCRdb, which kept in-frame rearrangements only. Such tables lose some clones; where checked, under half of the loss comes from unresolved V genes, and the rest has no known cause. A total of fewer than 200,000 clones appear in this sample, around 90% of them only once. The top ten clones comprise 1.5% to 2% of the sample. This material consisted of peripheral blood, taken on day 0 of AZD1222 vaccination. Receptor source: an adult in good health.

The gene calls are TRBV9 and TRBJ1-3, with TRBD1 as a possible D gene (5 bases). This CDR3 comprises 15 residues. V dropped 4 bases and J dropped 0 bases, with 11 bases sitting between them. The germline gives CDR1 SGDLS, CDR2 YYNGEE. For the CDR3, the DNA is TGTGCCAGCAGCCCGGGGGGAGTCTCTGGAAACACCATATATTTT. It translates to CASSPGGVSGNTIYF.

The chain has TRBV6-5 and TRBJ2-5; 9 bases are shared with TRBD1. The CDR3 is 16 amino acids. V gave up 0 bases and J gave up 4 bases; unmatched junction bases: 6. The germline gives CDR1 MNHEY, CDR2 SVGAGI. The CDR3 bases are TGTGCCAGCAGTTACTCGGCGACAGGGGGAGGAGAGACCCAGTACTTC. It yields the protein CASSYSATGGGETQYF.

The CDR3 sequence: CASSLAGKRSQETQYF. In DNA form, the CDR3 reads TGTGCCAGCAGCTTAGCGGGGAAGAGAAGCCAAGAGACCCAGTACTTC. This chain links TRBV11-1 with TRBJ2-5; D remains unclear. CDR3 length: 16 amino acids. Between the trimmed V and J ends, which lost 0 bases and 1 base, there was a span of 12 bases. Germline V gene lookup returns CDR1 SGHAT and CDR2 FQDESV (reference sequence).

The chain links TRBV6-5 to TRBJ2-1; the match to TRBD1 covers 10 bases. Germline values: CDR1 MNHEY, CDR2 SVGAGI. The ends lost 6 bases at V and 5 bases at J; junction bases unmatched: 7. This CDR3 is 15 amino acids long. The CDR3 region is CASRGAGTGDNEQFF. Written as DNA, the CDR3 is TGTGCCAGCAGGGGAGCCGGGACAGGGGACAATGAGCAGTTCTTC.

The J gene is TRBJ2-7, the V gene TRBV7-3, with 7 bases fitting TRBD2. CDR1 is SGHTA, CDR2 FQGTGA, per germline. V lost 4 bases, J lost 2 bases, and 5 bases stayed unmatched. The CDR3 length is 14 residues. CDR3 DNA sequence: TGTGCCAGCAGCTCAGCGGGACCACCCTACGAGCAGTACTTC. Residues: CASSSAGPPYEQYF.

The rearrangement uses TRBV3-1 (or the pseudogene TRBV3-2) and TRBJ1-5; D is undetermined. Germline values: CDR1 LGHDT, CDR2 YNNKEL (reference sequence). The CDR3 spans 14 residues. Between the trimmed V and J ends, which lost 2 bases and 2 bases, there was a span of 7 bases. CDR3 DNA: TGTGCCAGCAGCCAAAGACAAGGCAATCAGCCCCAGCATTTT. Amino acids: CASSQRQGNQPQHF.

Here the CDR3 DNA reads TGTGCCAGCAGCTTAGGGGCAGGGGGGGGCAATCAGCCCCAGCATTTT. It translates to CASSLGAGGGNQPQHF. The chain carries TRBV7-6 and TRBJ1-5, with TRBD1 matching over 7 bases. The germline gives CDR1 SGHVS, CDR2 FNYEAQ. This CDR3 contains 16 residues. V trimming: 1 base; J trimming: 2 bases; junction bases outside the gene matches: 5.

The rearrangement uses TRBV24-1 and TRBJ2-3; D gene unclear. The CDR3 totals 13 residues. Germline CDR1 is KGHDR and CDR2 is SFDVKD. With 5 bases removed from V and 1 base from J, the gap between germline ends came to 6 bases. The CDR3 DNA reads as TGTGCCACCAGTGGGGATGGCACAGATACGCAGTATTTT. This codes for CATSGDGTDTQYF.

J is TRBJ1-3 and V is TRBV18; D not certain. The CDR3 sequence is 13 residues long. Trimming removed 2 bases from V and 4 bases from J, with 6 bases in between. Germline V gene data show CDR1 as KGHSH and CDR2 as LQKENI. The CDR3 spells CASSPEEGNTIYF. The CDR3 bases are TGTGCCAGCTCACCAGAGGAGGGAAACACCATATATTTT.

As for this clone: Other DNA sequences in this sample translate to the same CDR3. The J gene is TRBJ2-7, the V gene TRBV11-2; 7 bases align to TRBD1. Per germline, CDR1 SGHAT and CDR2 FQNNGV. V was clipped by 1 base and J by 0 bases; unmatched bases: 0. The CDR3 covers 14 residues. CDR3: CASSLGTGSYEQYF. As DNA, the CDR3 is TGTGCCAGCAGCTTAGGGACAGGCTCCTACGAGCAGTACTTC.

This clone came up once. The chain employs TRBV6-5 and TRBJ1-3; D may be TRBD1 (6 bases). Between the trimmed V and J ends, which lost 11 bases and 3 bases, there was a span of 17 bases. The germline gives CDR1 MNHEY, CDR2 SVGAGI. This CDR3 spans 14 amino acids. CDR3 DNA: TGTGCCGTTTGGTCAGGGGCACATGGAAACACCATATATTTT. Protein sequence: CAVWSGAHGNTIYF.

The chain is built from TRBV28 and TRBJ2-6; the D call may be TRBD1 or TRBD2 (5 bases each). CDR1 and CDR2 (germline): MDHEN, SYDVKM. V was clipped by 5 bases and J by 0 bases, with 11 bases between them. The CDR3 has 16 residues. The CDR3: CASSKGPHSGANVLTF. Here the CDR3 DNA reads TGTGCCAGCAGTAAGGGACCCCACTCTGGGGCCAACGTCCTGACTTTC. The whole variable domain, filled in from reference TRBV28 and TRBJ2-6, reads DVKVTQSSRYLVKRTGEKVFLECVQDMDHENMFWYRQDPGLGLRLIYFSYDVKMKEKGDIPEGYSVSREKKERFSLILESASTNQTSMYLCASSKGPHSGANVLTFGAGSRLTVL.

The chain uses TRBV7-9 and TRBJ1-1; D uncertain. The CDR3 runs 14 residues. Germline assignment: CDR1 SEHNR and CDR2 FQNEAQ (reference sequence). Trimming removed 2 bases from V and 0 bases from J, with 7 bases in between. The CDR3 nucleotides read TGTGCCAGCAGCTTACCGACGGTGAACACTGAAGCTTTCTTT. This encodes CASSLPTVNTEAFF.

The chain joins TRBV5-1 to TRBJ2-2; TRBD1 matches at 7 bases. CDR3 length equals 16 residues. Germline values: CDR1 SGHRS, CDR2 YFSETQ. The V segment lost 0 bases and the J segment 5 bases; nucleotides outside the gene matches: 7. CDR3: CASSLEPTGQTGELFF. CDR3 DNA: TGCGCCAGCAGCTTGGAACCGACAGGGCAGACCGGGGAGCTGTTTTTT.

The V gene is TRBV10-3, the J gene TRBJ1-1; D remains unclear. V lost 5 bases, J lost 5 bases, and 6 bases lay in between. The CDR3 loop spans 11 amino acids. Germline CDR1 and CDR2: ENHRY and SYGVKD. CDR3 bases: TGTGCCATCAGTTCCTTGACTGAAGCTTTCTTT. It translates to CAISSLTEAFF.

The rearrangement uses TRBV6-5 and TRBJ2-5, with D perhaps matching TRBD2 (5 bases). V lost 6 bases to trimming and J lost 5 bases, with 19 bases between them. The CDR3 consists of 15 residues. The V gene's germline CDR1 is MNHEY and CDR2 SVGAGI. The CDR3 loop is CASSRMDSGRETQYF. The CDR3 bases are TGTGCCAGCAGCCGCATGGACTCGGGCCGGGAGACCCAGTACTTC.

CDR3 amino acids: CASSSPWGGGTEAFF. Here the CDR3 DNA reads TGTGCCAGCAGCTCACCCTGGGGAGGTGGAACTGAAGCTTTCTTT. V usage is TRBV7-6 and J usage is TRBJ1-1; D call uncertain. The CDR3 has 15 residues. Germline V gene lookup returns CDR1 SGHVS and CDR2 FNYEAQ. Trimming stripped 4 bases from V and 5 bases from J, with 17 bases between.

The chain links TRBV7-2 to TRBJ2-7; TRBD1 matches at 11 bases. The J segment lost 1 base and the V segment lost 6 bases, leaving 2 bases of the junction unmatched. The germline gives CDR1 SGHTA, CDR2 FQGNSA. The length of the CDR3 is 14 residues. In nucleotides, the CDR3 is TGTGCCAGCAGTGGACAGGGGGCTTCCTACGAGCAGTACTTC. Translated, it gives CASSGQGASYEQYF.

The CDR3 protein is CASSTGSRAGSGANVLTF. CDR3 sequence (DNA): TGTGCCAGCAGCACCGGCTCCCGGGCCGGCTCTGGGGCCAACGTCCTGACTTTC. The chain employs TRBV5-4 and TRBJ2-6; D gene unclear. The CDR3 extends over 18 amino acids. Germline V gene data show CDR1 as SGHNT and CDR2 as YYREEE (reference sequence). V was cut by 4 bases and J by 0 bases, with 17 bases left in between.

CDR3 in amino acids: CASSLRQGSYNEQFF. The CDR3 coding sequence is TGCGCCAGCAGCTTGAGACAGGGCTCCTACAATGAGCAGTTCTTC. The chain carries TRBV5-1 and TRBJ2-1; 7 bases map to TRBD1. Trimming took 1 base from V and 0 from J; bases not matched to a gene: 1. The CDR3 is 15 amino acids. From germline, CDR1 is SGHRS and CDR2 YFSETQ. The full variable domain, completed using reference TRBV5-1 and TRBJ2-1, is KAGVTQTPRYLIKTRGQQVTLSCSPISGHRSVSWYQQTPGQGLQFLFEYFSETQRNKGNFPGRFSGRQFSNSRSEMNVSTLELGDSALYLCASSLRQGSYNEQFFGPGTRLTVL.

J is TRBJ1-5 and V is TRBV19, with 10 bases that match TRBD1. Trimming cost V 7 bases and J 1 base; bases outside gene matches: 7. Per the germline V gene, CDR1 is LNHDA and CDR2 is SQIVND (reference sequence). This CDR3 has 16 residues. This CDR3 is CASNPGQGQSNQPQHF. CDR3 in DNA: TGTGCCAGTAACCCGGGACAGGGGCAAAGCAATCAGCCCCAGCATTTT.

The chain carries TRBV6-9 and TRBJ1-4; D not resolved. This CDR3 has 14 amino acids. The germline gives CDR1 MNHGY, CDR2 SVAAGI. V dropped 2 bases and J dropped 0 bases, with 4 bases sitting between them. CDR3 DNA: TGTGCCAGCAGTTATGAACCAACTAATGAAAAACTGTTTTTT. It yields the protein CASSYEPTNEKLFF.

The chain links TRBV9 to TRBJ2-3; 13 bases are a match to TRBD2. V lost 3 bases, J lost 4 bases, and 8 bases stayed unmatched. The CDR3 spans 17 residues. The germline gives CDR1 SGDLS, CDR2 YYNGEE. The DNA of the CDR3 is TGTGCCAGCAGCGAGGGACTAGCGGGAAGTATTGCAGATACGCAGTATTTT. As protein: CASSEGLAGSIADTQYF.

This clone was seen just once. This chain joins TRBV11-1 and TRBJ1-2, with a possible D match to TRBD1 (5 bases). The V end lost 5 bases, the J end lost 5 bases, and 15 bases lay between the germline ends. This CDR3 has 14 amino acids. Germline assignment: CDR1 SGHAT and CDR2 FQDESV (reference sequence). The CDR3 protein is CASSPAGGQYGYTF. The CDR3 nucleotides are TGTGCCAGCAGCCCAGCGGGGGGTCAGTATGGCTACACCTTC.

The CDR3 spells CASSSRQGRSYGYTF. CDR3 DNA: TGTGCCAGCTCCTCTCGGCAGGGGAGGAGCTATGGCTACACCTTC. This sequence joins TRBV28 and TRBJ1-2, with D possibly matching TRBD1 (6 bases). V dropped 8 bases and J dropped 4 bases, with 20 bases sitting between them. In germline, CDR1 is MDHEN, CDR2 SYDVKM. The CDR3 length is 15 residues.